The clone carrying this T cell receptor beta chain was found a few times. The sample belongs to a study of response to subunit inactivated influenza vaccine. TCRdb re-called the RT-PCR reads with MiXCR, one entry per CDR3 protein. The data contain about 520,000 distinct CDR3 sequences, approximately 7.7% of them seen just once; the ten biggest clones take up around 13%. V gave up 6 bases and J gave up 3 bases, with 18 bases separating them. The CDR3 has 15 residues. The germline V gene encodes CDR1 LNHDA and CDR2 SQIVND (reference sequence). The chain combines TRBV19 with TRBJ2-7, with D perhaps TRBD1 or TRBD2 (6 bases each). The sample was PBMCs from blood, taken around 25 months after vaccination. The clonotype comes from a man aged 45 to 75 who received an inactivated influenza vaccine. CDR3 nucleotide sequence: TGTGCCAGTAGCCACGGGGGCGCGGCGCACTACGAGCAGTACTTC. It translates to CASSHGGAAHYEQYF.